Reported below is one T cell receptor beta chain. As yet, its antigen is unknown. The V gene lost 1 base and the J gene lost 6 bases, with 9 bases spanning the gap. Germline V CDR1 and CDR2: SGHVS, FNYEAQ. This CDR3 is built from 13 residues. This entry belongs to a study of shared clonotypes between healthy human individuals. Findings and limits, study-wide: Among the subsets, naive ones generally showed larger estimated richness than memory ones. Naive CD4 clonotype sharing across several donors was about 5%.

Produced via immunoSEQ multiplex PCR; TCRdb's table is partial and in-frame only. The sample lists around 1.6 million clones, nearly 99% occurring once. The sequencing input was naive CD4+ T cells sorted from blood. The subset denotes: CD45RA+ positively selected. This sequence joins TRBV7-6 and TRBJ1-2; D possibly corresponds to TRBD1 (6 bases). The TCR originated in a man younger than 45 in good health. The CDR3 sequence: CASSLGGADGYTF. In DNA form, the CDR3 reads TGTGCCAGCAGCTTAGGGGGGGCCGATGGCTACACCTTC. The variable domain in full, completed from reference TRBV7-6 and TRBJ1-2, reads GAGVSQSPRYKVTKRGQDVALRCDPISGHVSLYWYRQALGQGPEFLTYFNYEAQQDKSGLPNDRFSAERPEGSISTLTIQRTEQRDSAMYRCASSLGGADGYTFGSGTRLTVV.